This T cell receptor (beta chain) was documented in a study of cytomegalovirus exposure and HLA in healthy donors. Findings and caveats of the study: Indistinguishability led to the exclusion of some V segments, TRBV6-2 and TRBV6-3 included.

This CDR3 comprises 13 residues. V was cut by 3 bases and J by 2 bases, with 6 bases left in between. From germline, CDR1 is SGHRS and CDR2 YFSETQ. A note on this clone: Its antigen is unidentified.

PCR employed 60 Vbeta and 13 Jbeta primers. The assay was immunoSEQ multiplex PCR, and TCRdb's table has in-frame clones only and misses some. The sample lists 200,000 or so clones, roughly 80% occurring once. Sequenced material: PBMCs. The chain has TRBV5-1 and TRBJ2-1, with a tentative D call TRBD2 (5 bases). The receptor comes from a woman aged 25 to 39 in good health and CMV-seropositive. The CDR3 DNA reads as TGCGCCAGCAGCTGGCGGGCCTACAATGAGCAGTTCTTC. The encoded protein is CASSWRAYNEQFF.